This TCR beta chain was identified in a study of T cell responses to AZD1222 COVID-19 vaccine. Regarding the study as a whole: In the spike-specific TCR repertoire, nearly half reportedly target unmutated variant regions.

The table came from immunoSEQ multiplex PCR; TCRdb's copy has only in-frame clones and leaves some out. The data hold approximately 130,000 clones, with around 85% observed a single time. Regarding this clone: What it binds is unknown.

CDR3 length equals 15 residues. The V gene's germline CDR1 is LGHDT and CDR2 YNNKEL (reference sequence). Trimming removed 0 bases from V and 3 bases from J; junction bases left unmatched: 1. This clonotype was sampled from an adult who received the MenACWY meningococcal vaccine as a control. The sample in question was peripheral blood, obtained 28 days after the second dose of the MenACWY control vaccine. The rearrangement uses TRBV3-1 (or the pseudogene TRBV3-2) and TRBJ1-2; 10 bases align to TRBD1. The CDR3 protein is CASSQEGQGYYGYTF. CDR3 DNA: TGTGCCAGCAGCCAAGAGGGACAGGGGTACTATGGCTACACCTTC.